The next 3 T cell receptor beta chains were all read from a single sample in a study of T cell responses to AZD1222 COVID-19 vaccine. Profiled with immunoSEQ multiplex PCR; TCRdb holds only in-frame clones, not every one. The data show some 150,000 clones, approximately 89% seen once. The material was peripheral blood, obtained on day 0 of AZD1222 vaccination. Receptor source: an adult in good health.

V and J are TRBV7-9 and TRBJ1-2; D is unresolved. The CDR3 has 12 residues. The germline gives CDR1 SEHNR, CDR2 FQNEAQ (reference sequence). V was shortened by 1 base and J by 5 bases, with 5 bases between the two germline ends. DNA of the CDR3: TGTGCCAGCAGCTTAGAGACTTATGGCTACACCTTC. Amino acids: CASSLETYGYTF.

This clone has a handful of counts. This chain uses TRBV13 with TRBJ2-7, with unresolved D. The V end lost 0 bases, the J end lost 6 bases, and 6 bases lay between the germline ends. The CDR3 has 12 residues. Germline CDR1 reads PRHDT; CDR2 reads FYEKMQ (reference sequence). The CDR3 sequence: CASSLGAGEQYF. In DNA, the CDR3 is TGTGCCAGCAGCTTAGGGGCCGGCGAGCAGTACTTC.

The DNA of the CDR3 is TGTGCCAGCTCACGCGAGGGACAGAACGGGTACGAGCAGTACTTC. It codes for CASSREGQNGYEQYF. The chain couples TRBV18 to TRBJ2-7, with 7 bases identical to TRBD1. Germline V gene lookup returns CDR1 KGHSH and CDR2 LQKENI. CDR3 length: 15 residues. With 4 bases clipped from V and 4 bases from J, the junction kept 10 bases outside the gene matches.